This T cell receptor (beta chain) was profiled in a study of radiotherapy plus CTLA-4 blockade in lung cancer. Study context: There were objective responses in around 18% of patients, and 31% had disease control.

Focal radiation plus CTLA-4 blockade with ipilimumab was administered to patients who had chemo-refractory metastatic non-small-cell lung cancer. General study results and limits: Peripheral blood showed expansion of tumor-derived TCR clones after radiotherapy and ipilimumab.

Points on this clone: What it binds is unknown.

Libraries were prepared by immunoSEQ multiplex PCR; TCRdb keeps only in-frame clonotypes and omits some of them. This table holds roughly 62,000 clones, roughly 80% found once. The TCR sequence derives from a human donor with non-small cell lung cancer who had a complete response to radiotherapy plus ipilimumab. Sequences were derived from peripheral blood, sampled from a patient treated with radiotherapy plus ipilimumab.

Here the CDR3 DNA reads TGTGCCAGCAGTTCGAGGGGTTTTAGCACAGATACGCAGTATTTT. It codes for CASSSRGFSTDTQYF. J is TRBJ2-3 and V is TRBV7-2; D is perhaps TRBD1 or TRBD2 (5 bases each). The CDR3 is 15 amino acids. V lost 6 bases and J 0 bases, leaving 13 bases between the germline ends. Germline values: CDR1 SGHTA, CDR2 FQGNSA.